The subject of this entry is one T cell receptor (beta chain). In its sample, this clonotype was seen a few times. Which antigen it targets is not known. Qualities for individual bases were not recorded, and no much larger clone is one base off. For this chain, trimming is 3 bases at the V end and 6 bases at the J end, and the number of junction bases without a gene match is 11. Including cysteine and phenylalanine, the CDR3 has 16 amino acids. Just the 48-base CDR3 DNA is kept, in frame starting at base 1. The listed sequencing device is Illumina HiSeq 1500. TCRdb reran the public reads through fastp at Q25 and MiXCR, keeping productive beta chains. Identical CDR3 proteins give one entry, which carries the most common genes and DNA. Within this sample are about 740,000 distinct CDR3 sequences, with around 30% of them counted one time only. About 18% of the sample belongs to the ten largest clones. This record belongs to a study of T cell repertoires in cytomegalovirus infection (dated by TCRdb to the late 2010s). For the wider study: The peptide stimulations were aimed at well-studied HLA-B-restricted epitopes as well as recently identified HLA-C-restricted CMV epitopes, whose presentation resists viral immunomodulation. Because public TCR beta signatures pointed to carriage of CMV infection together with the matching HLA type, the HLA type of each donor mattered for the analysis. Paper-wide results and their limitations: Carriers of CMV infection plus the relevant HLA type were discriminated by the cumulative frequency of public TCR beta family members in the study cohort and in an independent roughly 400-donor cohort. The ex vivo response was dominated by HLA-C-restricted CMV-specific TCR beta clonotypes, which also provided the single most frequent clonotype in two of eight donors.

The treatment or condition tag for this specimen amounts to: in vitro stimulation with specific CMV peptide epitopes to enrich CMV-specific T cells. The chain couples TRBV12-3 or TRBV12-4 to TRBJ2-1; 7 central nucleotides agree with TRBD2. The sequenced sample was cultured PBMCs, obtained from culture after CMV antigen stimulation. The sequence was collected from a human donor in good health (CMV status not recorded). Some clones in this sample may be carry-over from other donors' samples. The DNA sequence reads TGTGCCAGCAGTTTCGAGGCGGGAGTGGATGGCAATGAGCAGTTCTTC. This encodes CASSFEAGVDGNEQFF.